This TCR beta chain is drawn from a study of cytomegalovirus exposure and HLA in healthy donors. Both 60 Vbeta primers and 13 Jbeta primers went into the PCR. Using immunoSEQ multiplex PCR, the repertoire was profiled, and TCRdb retains in-frame clones only, with some absent. The sample gives about 140,000 clones, about 61% of which show up once; approximately 2.5% is in the top ten. The CDR3 is 12 amino acids. In germline, CDR1 is ENHRY, CDR2 SYGVKD. V lost 4 bases, J lost 6 bases, and 9 bases lay in between. The sample taken for sequencing was PBMCs. This clonotype originated in a woman aged 40 to 50 in good health and CMV-seronegative. The V and J genes are TRBV10-3 and TRBJ1-2, with a weak D call TRBD1 (5 bases). For the CDR3, the DNA is TGTGCCATCAGTGTTACGGGGGATGGCTACACCTTC. This encodes CAISVTGDGYTF.